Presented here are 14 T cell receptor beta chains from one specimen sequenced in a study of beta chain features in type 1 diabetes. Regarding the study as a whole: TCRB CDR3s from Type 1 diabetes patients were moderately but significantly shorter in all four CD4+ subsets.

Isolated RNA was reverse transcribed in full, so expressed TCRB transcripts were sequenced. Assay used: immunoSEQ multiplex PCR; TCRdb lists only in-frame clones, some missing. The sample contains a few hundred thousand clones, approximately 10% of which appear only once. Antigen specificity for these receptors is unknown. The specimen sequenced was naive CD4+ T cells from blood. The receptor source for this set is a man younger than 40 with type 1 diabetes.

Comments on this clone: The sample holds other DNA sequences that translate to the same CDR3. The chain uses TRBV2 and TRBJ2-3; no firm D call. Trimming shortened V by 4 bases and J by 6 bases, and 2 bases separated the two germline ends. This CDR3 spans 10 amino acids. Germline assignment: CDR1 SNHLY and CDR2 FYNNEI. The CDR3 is CASSADTQYF. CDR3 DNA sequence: TGTGCCAGCAGTGCTGATACGCAGTATTTT.

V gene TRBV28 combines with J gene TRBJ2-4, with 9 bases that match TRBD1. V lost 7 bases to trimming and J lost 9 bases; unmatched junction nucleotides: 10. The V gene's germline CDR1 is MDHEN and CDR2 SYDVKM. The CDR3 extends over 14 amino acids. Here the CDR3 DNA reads TGTGCCAGCAACACCGGACAGGGGACGGGCATTCAGTACTTC. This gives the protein CASNTGQGTGIQYF.

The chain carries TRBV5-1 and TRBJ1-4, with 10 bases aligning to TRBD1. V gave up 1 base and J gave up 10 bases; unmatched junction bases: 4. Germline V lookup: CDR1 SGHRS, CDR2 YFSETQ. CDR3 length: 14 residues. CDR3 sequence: CASSLRTGGGKLFF. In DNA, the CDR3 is TGCGCCAGCAGCTTGCGGACAGGGGGAGGAAAACTGTTTTTT.

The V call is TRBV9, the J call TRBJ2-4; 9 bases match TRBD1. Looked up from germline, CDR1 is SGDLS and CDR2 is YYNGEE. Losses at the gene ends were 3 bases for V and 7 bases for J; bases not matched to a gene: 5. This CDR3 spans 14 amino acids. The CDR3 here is CASSAGTGRNIQYF. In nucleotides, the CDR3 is TGTGCCAGCAGCGCCGGGACAGGGCGGAACATTCAGTACTTC.

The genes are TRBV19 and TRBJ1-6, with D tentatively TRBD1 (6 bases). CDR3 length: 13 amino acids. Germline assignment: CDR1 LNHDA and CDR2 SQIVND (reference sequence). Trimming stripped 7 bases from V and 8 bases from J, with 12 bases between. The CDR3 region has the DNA TGTGCCAGTACACAGGGATCCTATTCACCCCTCCACTTT. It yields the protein CASTQGSYSPLHF. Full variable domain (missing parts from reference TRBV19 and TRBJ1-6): DGGITQSPKYLFRKEGQNVTLSCEQNLNHDAMYWYRQDPGQGLRLIYYSQIVNDFQKGDIAEGYSVSREKKESFPLTVTSAQKNPTAFYLCASTQGSYSPLHFGNGTRLTVT.

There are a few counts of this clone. CDR3 sequence: CASRGQPYGYTF. CDR3 sequence (DNA): TGTGCCAGCAGGGGACAGCCCTATGGCTACACCTTC. The chain combines TRBV27 with TRBJ1-2; 7 bases are shared with TRBD1. The V gene end was trimmed by 6 bases and the J gene end by 4 bases; junction bases not matched to a gene: 2. The germline V gene has CDR1 MNHEY and CDR2 SMNVEV (reference sequence). The CDR3 is 12 amino acids.

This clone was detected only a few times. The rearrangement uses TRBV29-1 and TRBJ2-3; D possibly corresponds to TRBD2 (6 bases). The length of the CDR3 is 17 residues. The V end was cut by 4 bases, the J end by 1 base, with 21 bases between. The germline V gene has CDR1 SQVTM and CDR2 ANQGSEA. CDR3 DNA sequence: TGCAGCGTTGGGGGCACCGTTGCGGGGTCAGGCACAGATACGCAGTATTTT. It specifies CSVGGTVAGSGTDTQYF.

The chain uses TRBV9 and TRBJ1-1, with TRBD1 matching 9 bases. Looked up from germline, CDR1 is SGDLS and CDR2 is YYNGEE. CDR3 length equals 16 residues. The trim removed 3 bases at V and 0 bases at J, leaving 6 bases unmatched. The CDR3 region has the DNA TGTGCCAGCAGCGCCCGGGACAGGGTCATGAACACTGAAGCTTTCTTT. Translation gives CASSARDRVMNTEAFF.

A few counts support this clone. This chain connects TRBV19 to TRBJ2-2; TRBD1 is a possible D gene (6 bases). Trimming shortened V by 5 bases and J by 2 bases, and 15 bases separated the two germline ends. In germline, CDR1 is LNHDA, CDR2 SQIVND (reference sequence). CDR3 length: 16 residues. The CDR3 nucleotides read TGTGCCAGTAGTCCCCTGGGGGCCCTTAACACCGGGGAGCTGTTTTTT. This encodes CASSPLGALNTGELFF.

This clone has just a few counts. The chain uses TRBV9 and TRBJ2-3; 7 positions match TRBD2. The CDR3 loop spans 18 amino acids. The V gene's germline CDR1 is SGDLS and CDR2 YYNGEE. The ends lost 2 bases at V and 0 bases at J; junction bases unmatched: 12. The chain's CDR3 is CASSVGVPTSESTDTQYF. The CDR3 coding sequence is TGTGCCAGCAGCGTGGGGGTCCCTACTAGCGAGAGCACAGATACGCAGTATTTT.

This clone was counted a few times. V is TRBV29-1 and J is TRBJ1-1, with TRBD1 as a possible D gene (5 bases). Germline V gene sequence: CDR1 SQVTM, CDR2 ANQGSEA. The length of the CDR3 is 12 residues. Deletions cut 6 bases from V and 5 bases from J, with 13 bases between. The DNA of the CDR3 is TGCAGCGTCCGGGAGGGGAGGACTGAAGCTTTCTTT. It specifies CSVREGRTEAFF.

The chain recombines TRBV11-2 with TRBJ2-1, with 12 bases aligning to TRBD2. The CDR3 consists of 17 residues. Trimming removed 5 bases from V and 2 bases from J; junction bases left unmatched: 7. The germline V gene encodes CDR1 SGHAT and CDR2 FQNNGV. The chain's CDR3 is CASSLRLAGATYNEQFF. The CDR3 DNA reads TGTGCCAGCAGCCTTAGACTAGCGGGGGCGACCTACAATGAGCAGTTCTTC.

The CDR3 here is CASSQEVYRDRGIQYF. CDR3 nucleotide sequence: TGCGCCAGCAGCCAAGAGGTTTACAGGGACAGGGGCATTCAGTACTTC. The V gene is TRBV4-1, the J gene TRBJ2-4; 10 bases agree with TRBD1. Germline V gene sequence: CDR1 MGHRA, CDR2 YSYEKL. Losses at the gene ends were 0 bases for V and 9 bases for J; bases not matched to a gene: 8. The CDR3 loop spans 16 amino acids.

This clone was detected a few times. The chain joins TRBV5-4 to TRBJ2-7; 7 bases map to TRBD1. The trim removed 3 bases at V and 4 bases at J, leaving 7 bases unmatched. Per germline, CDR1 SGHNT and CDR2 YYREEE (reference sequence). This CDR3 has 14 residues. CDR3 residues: CASSSLTGRYEQYF. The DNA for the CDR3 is TGTGCCAGCAGCTCGTTGACAGGGCGGTACGAGCAGTACTTC.